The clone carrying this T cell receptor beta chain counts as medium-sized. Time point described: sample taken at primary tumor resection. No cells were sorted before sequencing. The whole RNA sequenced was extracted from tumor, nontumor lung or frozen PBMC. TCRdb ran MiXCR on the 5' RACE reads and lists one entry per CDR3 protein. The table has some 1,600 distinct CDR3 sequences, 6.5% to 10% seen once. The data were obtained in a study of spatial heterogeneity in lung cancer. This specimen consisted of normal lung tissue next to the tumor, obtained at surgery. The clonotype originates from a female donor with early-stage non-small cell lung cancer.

The CDR3 spells CASRSTGGGTEAFF. The CDR3 bases are TGTGCCAGCAGATCGACAGGGGGAGGCACTGAAGCTTTCTTT. This rearrangement joins TRBV12-3 or TRBV12-4 to TRBJ1-1, with TRBD1 matching 9 bases. The length of the CDR3 is 14 residues. V was clipped by 6 bases and J by 4 bases; unmatched bases: 6.